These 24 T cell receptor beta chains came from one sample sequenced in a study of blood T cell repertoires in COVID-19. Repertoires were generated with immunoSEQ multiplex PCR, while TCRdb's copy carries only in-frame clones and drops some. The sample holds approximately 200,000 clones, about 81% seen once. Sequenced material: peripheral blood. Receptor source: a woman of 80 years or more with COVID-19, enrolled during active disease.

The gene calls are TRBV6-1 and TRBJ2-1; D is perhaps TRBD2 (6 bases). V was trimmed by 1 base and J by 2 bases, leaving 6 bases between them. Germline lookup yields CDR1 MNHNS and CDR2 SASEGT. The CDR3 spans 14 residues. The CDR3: CASSEGLAYNEQFF. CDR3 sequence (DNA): TGTGCCAGCAGTGAAGGACTAGCCTACAATGAGCAGTTCTTC.

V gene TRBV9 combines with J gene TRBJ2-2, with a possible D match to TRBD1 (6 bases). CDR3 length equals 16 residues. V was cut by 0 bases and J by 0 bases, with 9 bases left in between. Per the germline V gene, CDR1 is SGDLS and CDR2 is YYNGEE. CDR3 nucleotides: TGTGCCAGCAGCGTAGATCAGGGGTCGAACACCGGGGAGCTGTTTTTT. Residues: CASSVDQGSNTGELFF.

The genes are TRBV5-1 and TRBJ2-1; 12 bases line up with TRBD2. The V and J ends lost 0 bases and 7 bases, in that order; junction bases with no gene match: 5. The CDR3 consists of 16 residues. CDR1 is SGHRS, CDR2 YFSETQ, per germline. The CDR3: CASSLALAGGMNEQFF. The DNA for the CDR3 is TGCGCCAGCAGCTTGGCCCTAGCGGGAGGGATGAATGAGCAGTTCTTC.

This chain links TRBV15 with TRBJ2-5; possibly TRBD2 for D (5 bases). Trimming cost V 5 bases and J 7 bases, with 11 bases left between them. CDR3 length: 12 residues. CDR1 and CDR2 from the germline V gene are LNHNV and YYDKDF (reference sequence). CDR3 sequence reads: CATSPRGGTQYF. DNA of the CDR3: TGTGCCACCAGCCCTCGTGGAGGGACCCAGTACTTC.

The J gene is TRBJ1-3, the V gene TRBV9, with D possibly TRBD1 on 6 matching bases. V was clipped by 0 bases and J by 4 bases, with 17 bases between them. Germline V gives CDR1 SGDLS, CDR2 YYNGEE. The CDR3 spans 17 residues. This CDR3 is CASSVATGTLGGNTIYF. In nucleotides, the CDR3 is TGTGCCAGCAGCGTAGCGACCGGGACACTTGGGGGAAACACCATATATTTT.

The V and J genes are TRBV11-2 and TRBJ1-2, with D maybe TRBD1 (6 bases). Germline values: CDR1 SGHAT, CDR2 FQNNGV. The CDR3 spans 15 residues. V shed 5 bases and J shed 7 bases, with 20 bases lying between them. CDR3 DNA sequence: TGTGCCAGCAGCCGCCGTGGGGGGGCAGTTGGTGGCTACACCTTC. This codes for CASSRRGGAVGGYTF.

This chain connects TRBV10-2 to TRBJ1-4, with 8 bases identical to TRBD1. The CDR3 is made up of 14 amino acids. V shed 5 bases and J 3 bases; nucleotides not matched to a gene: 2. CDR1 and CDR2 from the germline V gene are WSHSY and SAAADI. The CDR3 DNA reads TGCGCCAGCAGTACGGGACAGGCTAATGAAAAACTGTTTTTT. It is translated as CASSTGQANEKLFF.

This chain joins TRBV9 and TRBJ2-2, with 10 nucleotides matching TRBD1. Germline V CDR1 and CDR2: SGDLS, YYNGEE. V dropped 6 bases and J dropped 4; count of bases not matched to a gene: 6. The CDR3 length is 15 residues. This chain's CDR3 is CASTRQGAGTGELFF. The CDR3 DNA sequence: TGTGCCAGCACCAGACAGGGGGCAGGCACCGGGGAGCTGTTTTTT.

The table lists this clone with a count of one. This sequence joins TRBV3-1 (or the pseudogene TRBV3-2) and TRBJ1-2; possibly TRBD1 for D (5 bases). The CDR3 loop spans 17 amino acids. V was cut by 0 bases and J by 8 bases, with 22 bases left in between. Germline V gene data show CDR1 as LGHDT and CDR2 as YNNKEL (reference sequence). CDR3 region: CASSQEIFIGRGGGYTF. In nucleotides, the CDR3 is TGTGCCAGCAGCCAAGAGATTTTTATTGGGCGGGGCGGGGGCTACACCTTC.

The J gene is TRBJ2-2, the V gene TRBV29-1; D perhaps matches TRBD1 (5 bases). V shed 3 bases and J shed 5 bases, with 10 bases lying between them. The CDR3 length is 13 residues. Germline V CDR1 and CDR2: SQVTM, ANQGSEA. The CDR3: CSVDRAGTGELFF. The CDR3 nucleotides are TGCAGCGTTGACAGGGCTGGAACCGGGGAGCTGTTTTTT.

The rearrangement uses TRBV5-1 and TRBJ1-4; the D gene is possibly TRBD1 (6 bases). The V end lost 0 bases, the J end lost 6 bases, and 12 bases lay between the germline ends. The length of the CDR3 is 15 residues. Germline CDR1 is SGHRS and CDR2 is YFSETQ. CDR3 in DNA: TGCGCCAGCAGCTTGGACGTGGGGGCGGATGAAAAACTGTTTTTT. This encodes CASSLDVGADEKLFF.

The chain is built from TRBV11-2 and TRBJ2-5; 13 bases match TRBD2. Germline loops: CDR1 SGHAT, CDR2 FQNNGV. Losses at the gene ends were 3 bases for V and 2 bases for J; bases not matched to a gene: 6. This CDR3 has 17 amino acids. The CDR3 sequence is CASSFGLAGVEQETQYF. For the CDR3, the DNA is TGTGCCAGCAGCTTCGGACTAGCGGGAGTGGAACAAGAGACCCAGTACTTC.

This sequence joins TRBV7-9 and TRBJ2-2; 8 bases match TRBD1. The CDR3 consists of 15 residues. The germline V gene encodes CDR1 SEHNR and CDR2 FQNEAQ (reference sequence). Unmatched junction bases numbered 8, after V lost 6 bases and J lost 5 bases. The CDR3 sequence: CASSATGGGTGELFF. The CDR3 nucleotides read TGTGCCAGCAGTGCCACAGGGGGTGGTACCGGGGAGCTGTTTTTT.

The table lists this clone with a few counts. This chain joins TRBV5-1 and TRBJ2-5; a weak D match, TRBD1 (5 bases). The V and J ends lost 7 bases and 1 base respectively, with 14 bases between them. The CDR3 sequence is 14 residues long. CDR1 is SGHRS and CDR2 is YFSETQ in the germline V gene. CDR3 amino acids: CASRRQGGQETQYF. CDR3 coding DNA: TGCGCCAGCCGGCGCCAGGGCGGCCAAGAGACCCAGTACTTC. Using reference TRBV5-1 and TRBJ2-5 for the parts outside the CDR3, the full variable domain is KAGVTQTPRYLIKTRGQQVTLSCSPISGHRSVSWYQQTPGQGLQFLFEYFSETQRNKGNFPGRFSGRQFSNSRSEMNVSTLELGDSALYLCASRRQGGQETQYFGPGTRLLVL.

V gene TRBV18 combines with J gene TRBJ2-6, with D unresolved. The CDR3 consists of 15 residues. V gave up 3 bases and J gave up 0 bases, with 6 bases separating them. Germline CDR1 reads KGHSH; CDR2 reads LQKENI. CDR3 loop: CASSPWASGANVLTF. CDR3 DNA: TGTGCCAGCTCACCTTGGGCCTCTGGGGCCAACGTCCTGACTTTC.

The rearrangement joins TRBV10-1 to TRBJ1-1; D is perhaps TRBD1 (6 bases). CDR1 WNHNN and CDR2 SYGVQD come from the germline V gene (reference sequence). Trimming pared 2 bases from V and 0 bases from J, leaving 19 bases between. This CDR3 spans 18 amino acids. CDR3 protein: CASSEGGRTGGMNTEAFF. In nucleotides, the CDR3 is TGCGCCAGCAGTGAGGGGGGCAGAACGGGAGGGATGAACACTGAAGCTTTCTTT.

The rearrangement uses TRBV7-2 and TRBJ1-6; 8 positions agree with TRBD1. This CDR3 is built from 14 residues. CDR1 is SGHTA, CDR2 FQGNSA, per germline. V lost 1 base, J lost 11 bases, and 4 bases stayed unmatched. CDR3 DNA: TGTGCCAGCAGCTTAGACAGGGGGAGACCACCCCTCCACTTT. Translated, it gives CASSLDRGRPPLHF.

The CDR3 DNA sequence: TGTGCCACCCGGGGGACGGAAGTCCCAGAGGCTTTCTTT. It translates to CATRGTEVPEAFF. The chain joins TRBV6-5 to TRBJ1-1; perhaps TRBD1 as D (5 bases). The CDR3 extends over 13 amino acids. Trimming took 10 bases from V and 11 from J, leaving 23 bases between them. Germline values: CDR1 MNHEY, CDR2 SVGAGI.

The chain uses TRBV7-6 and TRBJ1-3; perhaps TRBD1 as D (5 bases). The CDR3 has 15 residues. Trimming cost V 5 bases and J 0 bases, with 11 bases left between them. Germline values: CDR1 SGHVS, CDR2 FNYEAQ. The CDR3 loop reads CASSPGLLSGNTIYF. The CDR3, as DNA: TGTGCCAGCAGCCCGGGACTCCTCTCTGGAAACACCATATATTTT.

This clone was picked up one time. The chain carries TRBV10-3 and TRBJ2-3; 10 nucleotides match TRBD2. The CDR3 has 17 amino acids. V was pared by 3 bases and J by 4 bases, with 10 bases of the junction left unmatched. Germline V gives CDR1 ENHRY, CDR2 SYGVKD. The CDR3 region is CAISDPPSGSVADTQYF. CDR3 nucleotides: TGTGCCATCAGTGACCCTCCTAGCGGGAGTGTCGCAGATACGCAGTATTTT.

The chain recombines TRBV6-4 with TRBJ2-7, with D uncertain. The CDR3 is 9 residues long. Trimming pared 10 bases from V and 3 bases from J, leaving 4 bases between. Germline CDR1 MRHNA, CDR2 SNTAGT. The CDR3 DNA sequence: TGTGCCACCCGCTACGAGCAGTACTTC. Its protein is CATRYEQYF.

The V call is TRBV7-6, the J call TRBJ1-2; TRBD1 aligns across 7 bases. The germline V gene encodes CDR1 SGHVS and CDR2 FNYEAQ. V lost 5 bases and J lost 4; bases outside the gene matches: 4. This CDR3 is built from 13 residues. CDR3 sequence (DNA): TGTGCCAGCAGCCGAGGGGGCATCTATGGCTACACCTTC. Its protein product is CASSRGGIYGYTF.

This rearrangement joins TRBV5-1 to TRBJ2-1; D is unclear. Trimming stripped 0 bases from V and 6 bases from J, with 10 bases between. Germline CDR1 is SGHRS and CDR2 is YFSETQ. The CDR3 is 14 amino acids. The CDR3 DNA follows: TGCGCCAGCAGCTTGGTTCTCTCTCTCAATGAGCAGTTCTTC. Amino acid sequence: CASSLVLSLNEQFF.

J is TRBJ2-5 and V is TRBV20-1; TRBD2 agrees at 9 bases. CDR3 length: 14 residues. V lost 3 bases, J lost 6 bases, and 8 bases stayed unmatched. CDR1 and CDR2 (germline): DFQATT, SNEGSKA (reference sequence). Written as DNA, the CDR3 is TGCAGTGCTAGTCTCGTAGCGGGGGCTCAGACCCAGTACTTC. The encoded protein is CSASLVAGAQTQYF.